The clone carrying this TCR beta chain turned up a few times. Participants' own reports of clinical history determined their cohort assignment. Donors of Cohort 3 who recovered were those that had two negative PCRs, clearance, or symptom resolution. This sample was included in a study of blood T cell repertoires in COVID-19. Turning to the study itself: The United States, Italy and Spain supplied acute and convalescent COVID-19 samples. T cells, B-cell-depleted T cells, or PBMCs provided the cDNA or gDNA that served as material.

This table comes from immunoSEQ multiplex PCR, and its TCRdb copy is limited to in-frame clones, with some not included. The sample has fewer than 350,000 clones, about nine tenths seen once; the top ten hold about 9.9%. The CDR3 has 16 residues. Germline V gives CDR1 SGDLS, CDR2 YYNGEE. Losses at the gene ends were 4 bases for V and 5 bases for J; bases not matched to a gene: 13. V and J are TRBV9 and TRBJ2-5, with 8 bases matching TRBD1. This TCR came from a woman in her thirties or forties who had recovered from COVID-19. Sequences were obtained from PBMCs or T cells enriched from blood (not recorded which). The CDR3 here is CASSRNLRQGWETQYF. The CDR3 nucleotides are TGTGCCAGCAGCCGAAATCTGAGACAGGGGTGGGAGACCCAGTACTTC.